This passage covers 9 T cell receptor beta chains from one sample sequenced in a study of regulatory T cells in long-lasting Graves disease. Library construction for TCR beta used iRepertoire HTBI primers and Arm-PCR of CDR3 regions. TCRdb called the multiplex PCR reads again in MiXCR, with one record for every CDR3 protein. The sample lists a few hundred thousand distinct CDR3 sequences, roughly a quarter seen once, with about a quarter in the top ten. Documented time point: persistent/refractory GD, antithyroid drugs over 5 years with positive TRAb. Preparation of the TCR library used RNA extracted from PBMCs. Source: peripheral blood mononuclear cells (PBMCs), taken when the disease was refractory, from a patient treated with antithyroid drugs. The receptors derive from a female donor with Graves disease.

With respect to this clonotype: A read error may explain this, as a much larger clone is one base away. The chain has TRBV18 and TRBJ2-5, with D unresolved. CDR3 size: 13 residues. CDR1 and CDR2 from the germline V gene are KGHSH and LQKENI. V shed 5 bases and J shed 4 bases, with 11 bases lying between them. Written as DNA, the CDR3 is TGTGCCAGCTCATACTCAGTGGGAGAGACCCAGTACTTC. Amino acids: CASSYSVGETQYF.

This clonotype was counted many times. The chain links TRBV2 to TRBJ1-4, with 8 nucleotides matching TRBD1. With V trimmed by 6 bases and J by 5 bases, 8 bases remained unmatched. CDR3 length: 15 residues. CDR1 and CDR2 (germline): SNHLY, FYNNEI. CDR3 residues: CASSRLTGENEKLFF. The CDR3 region has the DNA TGTGCCAGCAGCAGATTGACAGGGGAAAATGAAAAACTGTTTTTT.

The sample holds a few counts of this clonotype. The chain carries TRBV5-4 and TRBJ2-2; 9 nucleotides align to TRBD1. CDR3 length: 14 residues. Trimming took 4 bases from V and 4 from J; bases not matched to a gene: 2. Germline CDR1 is SGHNT and CDR2 is YYREEE (reference sequence). The CDR3 region is CASSKDRGTGELFF. As DNA, the CDR3 is TGTGCCAGCAGCAAGGACAGGGGCACCGGGGAGCTGTTTTTT.

This clonotype has ten or more counts. The chain recombines TRBV28 with TRBJ2-7; 9 positions agree with TRBD1. The length of the CDR3 is 16 residues. Trimming at V came to 3 bases and at J to 6 bases, leaving 12 bases not matched to a gene. Germline V CDR1 and CDR2: MDHEN, SYDVKM. The CDR3, as DNA: TGTGCCAGCAGTTTGTCTAACCCGGGACAGGGCGGCGAGCAGTACTTC. It is translated as CASSLSNPGQGGEQYF. Full variable domain (outside the CDR3, taken from reference TRBV28 and TRBJ2-7): DVKVTQSSRYLVKRTGEKVFLECVQDMDHENMFWYRQDPGLGLRLIYFSYDVKMKEKGDIPEGYSVSREKKERFSLILESASTNQTSMYLCASSLSNPGQGGEQYFGPGTRLTVT.

This clonotype was detected a few times. This chain links TRBV5-6 with TRBJ2-7; 14 bases agree with TRBD2. The CDR3 totals 16 residues. Per the germline V gene, CDR1 is SGHDT and CDR2 is YYEEEE. The V and J ends lost 5 bases and 5 bases, in that order; junction bases with no gene match: 9. The CDR3 reads CASSLVTSGRAHEQYF. The CDR3 coding sequence is TGTGCCAGCAGTCTTGTGACTAGCGGGAGGGCCCACGAGCAGTACTTC.

Notes on this clonotype: Since a much larger clone is just one base distant, this may be a read error. The chain has TRBV24-1 and TRBJ2-5; TRBD1 or TRBD2 may be the D gene (5 bases each). The CDR3 contains 13 residues. Trimming left V 3 bases short and J 7 bases short, with 11 bases between. The germline gives CDR1 KGHDR, CDR2 SFDVKD. The CDR3 region is CATSDPGTATQYF. Here the CDR3 DNA reads TGTGCCACCAGTGATCCAGGGACCGCGACCCAGTACTTC.

The chain joins TRBV4-3 to TRBJ2-1; 8 bases are shared with TRBD2. V was pared by 0 bases and J by 0 bases, with 4 bases of the junction left unmatched. Germline-derived CDR1 and CDR2 are LGHNA and YSLEER. There are 17 residues in the CDR3. The DNA of the CDR3 is TGCGCCAGCAGCCAAGAAAGGACTAGCTACTCCTACAATGAGCAGTTCTTC. Translated, it gives CASSQERTSYSYNEQFF.

This clonotype has a handful of counts. The chain couples TRBV28 to TRBJ2-1, with 10 bases fitting TRBD2. The ends lost 4 bases at V and 9 bases at J; junction bases unmatched: 9. Germline lookup yields CDR1 MDHEN and CDR2 SYDVKM. The CDR3 consists of 15 residues. The CDR3 loop reads CASSSKREGRSEQFF. The CDR3 DNA sequence: TGTGCCAGCAGTTCCAAGCGGGAGGGCCGATCTGAGCAGTTCTTC.

This clonotype has a handful of counts. The J gene is TRBJ2-7, the V gene TRBV27; D ambiguous. The germline V gene has CDR1 MNHEY and CDR2 SMNVEV (reference sequence). The CDR3 spans 13 residues. Trimming removed 8 bases at V and 2 bases at J, with 13 bases between. CDR3 amino acids: CASASTPPYEQYF. The CDR3 region has the DNA TGTGCCAGCGCCTCAACACCCCCCTACGAGCAGTACTTC.